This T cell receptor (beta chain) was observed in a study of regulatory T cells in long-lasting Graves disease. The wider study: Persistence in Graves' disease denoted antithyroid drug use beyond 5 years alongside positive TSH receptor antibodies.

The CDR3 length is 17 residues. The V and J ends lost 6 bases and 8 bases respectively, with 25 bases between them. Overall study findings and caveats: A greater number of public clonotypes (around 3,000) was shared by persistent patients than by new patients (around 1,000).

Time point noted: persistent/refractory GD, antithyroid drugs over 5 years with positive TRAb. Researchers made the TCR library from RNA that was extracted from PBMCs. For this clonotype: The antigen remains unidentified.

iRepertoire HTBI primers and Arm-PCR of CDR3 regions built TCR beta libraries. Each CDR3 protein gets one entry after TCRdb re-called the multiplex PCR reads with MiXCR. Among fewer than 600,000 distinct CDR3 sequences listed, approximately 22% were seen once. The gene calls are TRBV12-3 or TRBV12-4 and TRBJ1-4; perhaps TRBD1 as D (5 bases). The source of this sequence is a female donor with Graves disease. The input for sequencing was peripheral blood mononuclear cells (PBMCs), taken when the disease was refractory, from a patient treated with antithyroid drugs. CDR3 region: CASSPPSGPQTGEKLFF. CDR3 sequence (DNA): TGTGCCAGCAGCCCCCCATCGGGACCCCAAACCGGGGAAAAACTGTTTTTT.